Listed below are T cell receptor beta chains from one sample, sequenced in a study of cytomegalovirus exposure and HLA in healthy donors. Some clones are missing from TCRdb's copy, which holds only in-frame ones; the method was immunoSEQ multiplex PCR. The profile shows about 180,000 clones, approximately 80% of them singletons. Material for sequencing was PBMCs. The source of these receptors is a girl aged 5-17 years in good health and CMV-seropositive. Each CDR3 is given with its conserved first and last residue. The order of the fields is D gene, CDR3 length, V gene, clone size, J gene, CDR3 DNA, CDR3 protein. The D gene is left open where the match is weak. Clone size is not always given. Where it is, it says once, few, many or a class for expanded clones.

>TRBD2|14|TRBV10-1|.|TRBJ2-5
TGCGCCAGCAGTGCCGGGACTAGCGGAGGGACCCAGTACTTC
CASSAGTSGGTQYF
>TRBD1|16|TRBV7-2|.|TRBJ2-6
TGTGCCAGCAGCGAGCCTAGGGGGCCTGGGGCCAACGTCCTGACTTTC
CASSEPRGPGANVLTF
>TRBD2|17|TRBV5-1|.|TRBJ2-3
TGCGCCAGCAGCTTGGGAATGCTCGGGACTAGCGCAGATACGCAGTATTTT
CASSLGMLGTSADTQYF
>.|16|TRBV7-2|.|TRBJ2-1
TGTGCCAGCAGCTTGGGTGGGGCGGTCCAGGTCACTGGGCAGTTCTTC
CASSLGGAVQVTGQFF
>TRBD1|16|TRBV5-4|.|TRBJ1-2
TGTGCCAGCAGCTTGCCCGAAGGGACAGGGGATGGAGGCTACACCTTC
CASSLPEGTGDGGYTF
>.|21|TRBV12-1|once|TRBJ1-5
TGTGCCAGCAGCTTTCCTAAGGGGTGGGCATCACCTGGGGTACGCAATCAGCCCCAGCATTTT
CASSFPKGWASPGVRNQPQHF
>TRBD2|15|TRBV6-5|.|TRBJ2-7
TGTGCCAGCAGTTACTCATGGACTAGCGGATACGAGCAGTACTTC
CASSYSWTSGYEQYF
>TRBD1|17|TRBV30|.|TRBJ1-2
TGTGCCTGGAGTCTTCAAGGCGGACAGGGGGCGGGCTATGGCTACACCTTC
CAWSLQGGQGAGYGYTF
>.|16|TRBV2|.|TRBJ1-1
TGTGCCAGCAGTGTTGGGGCAGGCGGTCTGAACACTGAAGCTTTCTTT
CASSVGAGGLNTEAFF
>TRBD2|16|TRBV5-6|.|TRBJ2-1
TGTGCCAGCAGCTGGACTAGCGGGAGGATCTACAATGAGCAGTTCTTC
CASSWTSGRIYNEQFF
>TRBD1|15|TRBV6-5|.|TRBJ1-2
TGTGCCAGCAGACTTACCGGGACAGACTACTATGGCTACACCTTC
CASRLTGTDYYGYTF
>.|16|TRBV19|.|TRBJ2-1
TGTGCCAGTAACGGGGGACTTACCAACTCCTACAATGAGCAGTTCTTC
CASNGGLTNSYNEQFF
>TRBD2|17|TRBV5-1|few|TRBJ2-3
TGCGCCAGCAGCTATCTTGGACTAGCGGGAGTGAGAGATACGCAGTATTTT
CASSYLGLAGVRDTQYF
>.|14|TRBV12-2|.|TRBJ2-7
TGTGCAAGTCGCCCCGAGGCCAGCTTCTACGAGCAGTACTTC
CASRPEASFYEQYF
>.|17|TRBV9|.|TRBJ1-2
TGTGCCAGCAGCTTCCGGGAACTCCCGGGAACGGGCTATGGCTACACCTTC
CASSFRELPGTGYGYTF
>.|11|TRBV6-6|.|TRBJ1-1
TGTGCCAGCAGACCCGAGGGCACAGCTTTCTTT
CASRPEGTAFF
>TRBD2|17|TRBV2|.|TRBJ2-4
TGTGCCAGCAGTGAAGCGCTTCTTAGACTAGCGACGAACATTCAGTACTTC
CASSEALLRLATNIQYF
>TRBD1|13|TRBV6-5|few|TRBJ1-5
TGTGCCAGCACCGACAGGGTGGATCAGCCCCAGCATTTT
CASTDRVDQPQHF
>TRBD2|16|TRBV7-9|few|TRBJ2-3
TGTGCCAGCAGCTTCCCCGGACTAGATTTCACAGATACGCAGTATTTT
CASSFPGLDFTDTQYF
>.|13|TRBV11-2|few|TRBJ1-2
TGTGCCAGCAGCTTAGTATGGGGCACTGGCTACACCTTC
CASSLVWGTGYTF
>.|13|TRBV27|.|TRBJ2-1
TGTGCCAGCAGTTTTTTAACCAGCAATGAGCAGTTCTTC
CASSFLTSNEQFF
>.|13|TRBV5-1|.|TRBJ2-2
TGCGCCAGCAGTACAGTGAACACCGGGGAGCTGTTTTTT
CASSTVNTGELFF
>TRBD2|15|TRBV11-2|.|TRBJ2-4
TGTGCCAGCAGTGGACTAGCGGGGGTAAAAAACATTCAGTACTTC
CASSGLAGVKNIQYF
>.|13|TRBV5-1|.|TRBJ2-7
TGCGCCAGCAGCATTGCGGGACAGCTCGAGCAGTACTTC
CASSIAGQLEQYF